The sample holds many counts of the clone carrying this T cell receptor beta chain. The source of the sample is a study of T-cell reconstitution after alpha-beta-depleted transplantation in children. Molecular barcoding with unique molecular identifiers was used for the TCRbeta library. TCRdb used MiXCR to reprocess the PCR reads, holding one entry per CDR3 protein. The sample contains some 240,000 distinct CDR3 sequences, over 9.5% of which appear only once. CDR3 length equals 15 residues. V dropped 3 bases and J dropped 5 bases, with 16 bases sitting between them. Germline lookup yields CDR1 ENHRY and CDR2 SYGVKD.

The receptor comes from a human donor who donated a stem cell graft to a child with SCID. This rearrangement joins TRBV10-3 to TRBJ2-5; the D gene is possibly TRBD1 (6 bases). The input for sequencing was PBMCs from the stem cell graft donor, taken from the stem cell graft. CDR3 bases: TGTGCCATCAGTGACGCCCCAGGGGCAGGGGAGACCCAGTACTTC. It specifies CAISDAPGAGETQYF.